The clone carrying this T cell receptor (beta chain) was counted only a few times. Germline CDR1 reads SGHDT; CDR2 reads YYEEEE. V lost 2 bases to trimming and J lost 6 bases, with 15 bases between them. The CDR3 runs to 14 residues. The record originates from a study of TIL therapy for anti-PD-1-resistant metastatic lung cancer. Documented time point: pre-treatment sample, taken before nivolumab and TIL therapy. The immunoSEQ assay was v3. Generated by immunoSEQ multiplex PCR, the TCRdb table keeps only in-frame clones and is missing some. The table has about 60,000 clones, 55% to 70% seen once. V is TRBV5-6 and J is TRBJ2-7, with D possibly being TRBD2 (6 bases). This material consisted of blood, taken at baseline. The TCR originated in a person aged 25 to 85 with non-small cell lung cancer. The CDR3 is CASSFGYSAGEQYF. CDR3 DNA: TGTGCCAGCAGCTTTGGCTACTCAGCGGGCGAGCAGTACTTC.